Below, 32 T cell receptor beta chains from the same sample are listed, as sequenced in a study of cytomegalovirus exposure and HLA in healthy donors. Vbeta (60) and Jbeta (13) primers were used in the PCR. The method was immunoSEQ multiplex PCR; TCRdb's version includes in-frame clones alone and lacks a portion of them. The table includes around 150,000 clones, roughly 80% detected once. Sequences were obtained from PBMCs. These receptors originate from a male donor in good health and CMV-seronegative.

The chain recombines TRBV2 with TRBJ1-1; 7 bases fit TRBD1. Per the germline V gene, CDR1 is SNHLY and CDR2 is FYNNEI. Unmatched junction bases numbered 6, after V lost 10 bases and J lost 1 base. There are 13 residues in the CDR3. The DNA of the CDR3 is TGTGCCACCCACAGGGGTGGGAACACTGAAGCTTTCTTT. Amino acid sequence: CATHRGGNTEAFF.

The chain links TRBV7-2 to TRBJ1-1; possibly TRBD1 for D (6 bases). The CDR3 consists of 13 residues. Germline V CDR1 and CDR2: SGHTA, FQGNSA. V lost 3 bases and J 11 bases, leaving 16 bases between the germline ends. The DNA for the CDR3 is TGTGCCAGCAGCTTCCAAAGACAGGCGAGGGCTTTCTTT. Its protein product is CASSFQRQARAFF.

In DNA, the CDR3 is TGTGCCTGCCCTGGACAGGGGGCTTACGAGCAGTACTTC. Its translation: CACPGQGAYEQYF. The rearrangement uses TRBV30 and TRBJ2-5, with TRBD1 identical over 11 bases. The end of the DNA fits TRBJ2-7 better, so the J call may be wrong. The CDR3 consists of 13 residues. The germline gives CDR1 GTSNPN, CDR2 SVGIG (reference sequence).

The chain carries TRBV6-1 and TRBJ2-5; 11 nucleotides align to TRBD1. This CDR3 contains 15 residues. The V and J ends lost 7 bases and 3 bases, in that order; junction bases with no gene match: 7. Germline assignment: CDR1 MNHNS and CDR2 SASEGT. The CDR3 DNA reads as TGTGCCAGCACCTACGGGACAGGGGGTGAAGAGACCCAGTACTTC. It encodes CASTYGTGGEETQYF.

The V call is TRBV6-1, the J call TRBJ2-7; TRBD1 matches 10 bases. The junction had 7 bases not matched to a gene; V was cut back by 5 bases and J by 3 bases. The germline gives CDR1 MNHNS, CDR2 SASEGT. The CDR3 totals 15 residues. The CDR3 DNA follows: TGTGCCAGCAGTCAGGACAGGGGGATACTCTACGAGCAGTACTTC. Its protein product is CASSQDRGILYEQYF.

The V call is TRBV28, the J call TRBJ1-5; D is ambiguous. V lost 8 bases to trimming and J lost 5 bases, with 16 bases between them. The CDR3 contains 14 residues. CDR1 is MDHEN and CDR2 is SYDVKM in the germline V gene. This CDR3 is CASSAPRAYQPQHF. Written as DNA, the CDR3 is TGTGCCAGCTCGGCCCCGAGGGCCTATCAGCCCCAGCATTTT.

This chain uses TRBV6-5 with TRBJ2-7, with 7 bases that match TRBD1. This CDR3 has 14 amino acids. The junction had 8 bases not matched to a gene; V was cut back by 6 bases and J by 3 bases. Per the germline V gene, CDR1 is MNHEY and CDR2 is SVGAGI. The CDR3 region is CASRLRTGSYEQYF. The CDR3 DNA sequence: TGTGCCAGCAGGCTACGGACAGGCAGCTACGAGCAGTACTTC.

In nucleotides, the CDR3 is TGCGCCAGCAGCTTACCACAGAACACCGGGGAGCTGTTTTTT. It translates to CASSLPQNTGELFF. This rearrangement joins TRBV5-1 to TRBJ2-2; D is unclear. CDR1 is SGHRS and CDR2 is YFSETQ in the germline V gene. This CDR3 has 14 residues. V was cut by 2 bases and J by 1 base, with 6 bases left in between.

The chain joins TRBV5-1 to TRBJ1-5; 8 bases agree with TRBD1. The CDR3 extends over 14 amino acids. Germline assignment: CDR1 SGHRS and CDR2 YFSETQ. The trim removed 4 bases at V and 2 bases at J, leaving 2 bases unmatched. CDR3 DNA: TGCGCCAGCAGCGACAGGGGAGGCAATCAGCCCCAGCATTTT. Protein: CASSDRGGNQPQHF.

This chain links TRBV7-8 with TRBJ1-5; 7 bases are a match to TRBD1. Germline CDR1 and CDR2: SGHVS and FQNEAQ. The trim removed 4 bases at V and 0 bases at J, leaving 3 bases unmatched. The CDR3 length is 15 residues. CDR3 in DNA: TGTGCCAGCAGCTCAGGGGGTTATAGCAATCAGCCCCAGCATTTT. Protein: CASSSGGYSNQPQHF. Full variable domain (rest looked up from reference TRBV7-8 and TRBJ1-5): GAGVSQSPRYKVAKRGQDVALRCDPISGHVSLFWYQQALGQGPEFLTYFQNEAQLDKSGLPSDRFFAERPEGSVSTLKIQRTQQEDSAVYLCASSSGGYSNQPQHFGDGTRLSIL.

The DNA for the CDR3 is TGTGCCAGCAGTGACGGTAGGGGGACACCTTACAATGAGCAGTTCTTC. It is translated as CASSDGRGTPYNEQFF. This chain uses TRBV6-4 with TRBJ2-1; a possible D gene is TRBD1 (6 bases). The germline CDR1 and CDR2 sequences are MRHNA and SNTAGT. Trimming cost V 2 bases and J 4 bases, with 15 bases left between them. The CDR3 is made up of 16 amino acids.

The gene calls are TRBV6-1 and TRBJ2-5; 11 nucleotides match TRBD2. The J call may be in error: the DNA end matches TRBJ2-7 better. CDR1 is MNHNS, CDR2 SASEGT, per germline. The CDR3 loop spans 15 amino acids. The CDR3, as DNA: TGTGCCAGCAGCGAGGGACTAGCGGTGACCTACGAGCAGTACTTC. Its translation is CASSEGLAVTYEQYF.

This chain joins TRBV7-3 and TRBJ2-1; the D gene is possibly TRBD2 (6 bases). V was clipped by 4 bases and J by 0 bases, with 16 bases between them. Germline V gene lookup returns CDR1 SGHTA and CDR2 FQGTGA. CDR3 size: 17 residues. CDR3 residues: CASSSRGGTSSYNEQFF. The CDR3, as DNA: TGTGCCAGCAGCTCCCGTGGCGGGACCAGCTCCTACAATGAGCAGTTCTTC.

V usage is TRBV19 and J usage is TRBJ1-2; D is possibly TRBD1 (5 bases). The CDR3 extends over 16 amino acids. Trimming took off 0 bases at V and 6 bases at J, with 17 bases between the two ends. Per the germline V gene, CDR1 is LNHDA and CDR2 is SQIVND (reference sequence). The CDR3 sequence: CASSIDVWSGRNGYTF. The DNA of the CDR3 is TGTGCCAGTAGTATAGATGTCTGGTCAGGGAGGAATGGCTACACCTTC.

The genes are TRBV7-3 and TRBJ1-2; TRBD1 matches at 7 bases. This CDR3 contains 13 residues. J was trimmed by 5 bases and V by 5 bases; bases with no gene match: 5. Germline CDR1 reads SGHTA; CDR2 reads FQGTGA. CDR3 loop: CASSRQGGYGYTF. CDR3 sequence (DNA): TGTGCCAGCAGCCGACAGGGTGGTTATGGCTACACCTTC.

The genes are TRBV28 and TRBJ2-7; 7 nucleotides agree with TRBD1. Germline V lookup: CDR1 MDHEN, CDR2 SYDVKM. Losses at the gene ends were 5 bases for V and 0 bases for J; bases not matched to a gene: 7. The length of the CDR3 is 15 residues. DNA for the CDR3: TGTGCCAGCAGTCGCCGTCAGGGGGTCTCCTACGAGCAGTACTTC. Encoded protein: CASSRRQGVSYEQYF. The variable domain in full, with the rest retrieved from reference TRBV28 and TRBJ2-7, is DVKVTQSSRYLVKRTGEKVFLECVQDMDHENMFWYRQDPGLGLRLIYFSYDVKMKEKGDIPEGYSVSREKKERFSLILESASTNQTSMYLCASSRRQGVSYEQYFGPGTRLTVT.

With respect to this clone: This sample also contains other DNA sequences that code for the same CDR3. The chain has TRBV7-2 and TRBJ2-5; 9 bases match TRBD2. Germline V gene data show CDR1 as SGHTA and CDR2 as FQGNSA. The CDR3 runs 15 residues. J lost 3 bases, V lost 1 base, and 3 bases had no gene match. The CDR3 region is CASSLGGLAKETQYF. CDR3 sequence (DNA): TGTGCCAGCAGCTTAGGGGGACTAGCTAAAGAGACCCAGTACTTC.

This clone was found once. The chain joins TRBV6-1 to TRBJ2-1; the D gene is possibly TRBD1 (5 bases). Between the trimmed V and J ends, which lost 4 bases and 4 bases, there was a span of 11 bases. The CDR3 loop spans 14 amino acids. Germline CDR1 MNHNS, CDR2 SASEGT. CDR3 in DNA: TGTGCCAGCAGTGTAAGGGGTTTGTACAATGAGCAGTTCTTC. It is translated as CASSVRGLYNEQFF.

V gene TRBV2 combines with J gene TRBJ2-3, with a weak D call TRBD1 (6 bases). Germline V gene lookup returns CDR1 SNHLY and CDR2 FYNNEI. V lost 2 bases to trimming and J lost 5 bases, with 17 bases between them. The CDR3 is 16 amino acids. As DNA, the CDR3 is TGTGCCAGCAGTGAACGGGGAACAGGGTGGGGAGATACGCAGTATTTT. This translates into CASSERGTGWGDTQYF.

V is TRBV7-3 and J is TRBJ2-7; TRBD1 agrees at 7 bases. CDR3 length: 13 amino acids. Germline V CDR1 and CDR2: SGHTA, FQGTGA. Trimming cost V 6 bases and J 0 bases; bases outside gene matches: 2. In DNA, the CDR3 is TGTGCCAGCAGTGGGGACAGCTCCTACGAGCAGTACTTC. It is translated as CASSGDSSYEQYF.

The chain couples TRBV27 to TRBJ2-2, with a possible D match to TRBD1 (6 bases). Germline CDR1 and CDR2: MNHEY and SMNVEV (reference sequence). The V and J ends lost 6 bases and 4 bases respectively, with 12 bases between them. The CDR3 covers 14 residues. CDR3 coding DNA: TGTGCCAGCAGCCGGGGACAATCCACCGGGGAGCTGTTTTTT. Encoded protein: CASSRGQSTGELFF.

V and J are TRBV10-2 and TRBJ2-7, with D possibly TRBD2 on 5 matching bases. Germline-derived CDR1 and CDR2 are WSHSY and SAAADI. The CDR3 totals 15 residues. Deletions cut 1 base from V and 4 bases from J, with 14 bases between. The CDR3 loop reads CASSEFRDPPYEQYF. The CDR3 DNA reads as TGCGCCAGCAGTGAGTTCCGGGATCCTCCTTACGAGCAGTACTTC.

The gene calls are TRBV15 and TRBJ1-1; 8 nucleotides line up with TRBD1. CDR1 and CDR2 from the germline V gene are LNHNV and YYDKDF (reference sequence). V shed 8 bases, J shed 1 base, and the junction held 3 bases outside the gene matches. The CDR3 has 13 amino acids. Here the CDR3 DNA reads TGTGCCACCCGACAGGGGACGAACACTGAAGCTTTCTTT. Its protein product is CATRQGTNTEAFF. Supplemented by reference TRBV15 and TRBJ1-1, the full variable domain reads DAMVIQNPRYQVTQFGKPVTLSCSQTLNHNVMYWYQQKSSQAPKLLFHYYDKDFNNEADTPDNFQSRRPNTSFCFLDIRSPGLGDTAMYLCATRQGTNTEAFFGQGTRLTVV.

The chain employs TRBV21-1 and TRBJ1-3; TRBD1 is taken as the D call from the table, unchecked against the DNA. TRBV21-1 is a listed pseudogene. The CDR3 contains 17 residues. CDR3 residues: CASSKGQGNNAGNTIYF. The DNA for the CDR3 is TGTGCCAGCAGCAAAGGACAGGGTAATAACGCTGGAAACACCATATATTTT.

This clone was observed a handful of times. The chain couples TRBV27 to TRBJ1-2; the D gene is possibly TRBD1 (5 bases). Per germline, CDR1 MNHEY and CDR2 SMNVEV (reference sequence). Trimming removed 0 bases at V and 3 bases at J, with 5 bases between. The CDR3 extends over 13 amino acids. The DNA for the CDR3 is TGTGCCAGCAGTTTATCAGGGGACTATGGCTACACCTTC. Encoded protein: CASSLSGDYGYTF.

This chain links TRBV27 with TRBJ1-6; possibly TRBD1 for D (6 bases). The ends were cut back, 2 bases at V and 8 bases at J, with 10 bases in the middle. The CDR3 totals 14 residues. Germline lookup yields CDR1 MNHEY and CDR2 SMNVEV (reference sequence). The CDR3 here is CASSLRTAHSPLHF. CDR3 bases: TGTGCCAGCAGTTTAAGGACAGCCCATTCACCCCTCCACTTT.

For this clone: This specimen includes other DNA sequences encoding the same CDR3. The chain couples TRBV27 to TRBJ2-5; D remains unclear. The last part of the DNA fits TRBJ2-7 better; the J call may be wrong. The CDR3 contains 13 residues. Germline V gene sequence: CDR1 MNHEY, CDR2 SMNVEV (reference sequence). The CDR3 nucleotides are TGTGCCAGCAGTACCGGTAGCTCCTACGAGCAGTACTTC. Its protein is CASSTGSSYEQYF.

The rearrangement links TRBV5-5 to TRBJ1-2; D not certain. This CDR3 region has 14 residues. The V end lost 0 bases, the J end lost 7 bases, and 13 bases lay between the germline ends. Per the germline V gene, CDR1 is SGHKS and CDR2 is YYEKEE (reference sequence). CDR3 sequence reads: CASSLVLREIGYTF. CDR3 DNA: TGTGCCAGCAGCTTGGTCCTGAGGGAAATTGGCTACACCTTC. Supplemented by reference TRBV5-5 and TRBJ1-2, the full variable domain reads DAGVTQSPTHLIKTRGQQVTLRCSPISGHKSVSWYQQVLGQGPQFIFQYYEKEERGRGNFPDRFSARQFPNYSSELNVNALLLGDSALYLCASSLVLREIGYTFGSGTRLTVV.

CDR3 sequence: CASSAGRPGNYGYTF. In DNA form, the CDR3 reads TGTGCCAGCAGTGCTGGACGCCCGGGGAACTATGGCTACACCTTC. The V call is TRBV2, the J call TRBJ1-2; D not certain. The CDR3 sequence is 15 residues long. CDR1 and CDR2 (germline): SNHLY, FYNNEI. Trimming removed 4 bases from V and 2 bases from J, with 14 bases in between. The whole variable domain, remainder taken from reference TRBV2 and TRBJ1-2, is EPEVTQTPSHQVTQMGQEVILRCVPISNHLYFYWYRQILGQKVEFLVSFYNNEISEKSEIFDDQFSVERPDGSNFTLKIRSTKLEDSAMYFCASSAGRPGNYGYTFGSGTRLTVV.

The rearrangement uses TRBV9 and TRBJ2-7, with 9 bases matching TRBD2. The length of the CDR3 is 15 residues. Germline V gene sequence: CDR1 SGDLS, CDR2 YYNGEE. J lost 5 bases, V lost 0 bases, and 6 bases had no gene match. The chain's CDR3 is CASSVGGGAGNEQYF. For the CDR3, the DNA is TGTGCCAGCAGCGTAGGCGGGGGGGCTGGGAACGAGCAGTACTTC.

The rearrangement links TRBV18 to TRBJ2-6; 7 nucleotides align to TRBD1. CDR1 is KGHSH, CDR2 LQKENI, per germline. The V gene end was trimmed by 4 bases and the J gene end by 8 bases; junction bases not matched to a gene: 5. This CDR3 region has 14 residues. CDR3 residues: CASSLPGQPNVLTF. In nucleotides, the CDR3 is TGTGCCAGCTCACTGCCGGGACAGCCCAACGTCCTGACTTTC.

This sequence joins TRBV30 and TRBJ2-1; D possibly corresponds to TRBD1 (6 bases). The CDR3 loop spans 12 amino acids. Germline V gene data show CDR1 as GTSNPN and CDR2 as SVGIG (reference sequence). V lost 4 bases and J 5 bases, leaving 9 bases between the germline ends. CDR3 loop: CAWNRDHNEQFF. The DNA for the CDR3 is TGTGCCTGGAACAGGGACCACAATGAGCAGTTCTTC.